These 3 T cell receptor beta chains came from one sample sequenced in a study of cytomegalovirus exposure and HLA in healthy donors. It was with 60 Vbeta and 13 Jbeta primers that the PCR ran. The data were produced by immunoSEQ multiplex PCR, yet TCRdb's version contains in-frame clones alone and is incomplete. The sample records some 190,000 clones, 80% to 90% being singletons. Specimen: PBMCs. Receptors were obtained from a male donor in good health and CMV-seronegative.

The CDR3 DNA sequence: TGTGCCAGCAGTGAAACGACTAGCGGGAGAGTTACGCAGTATTTT. Translating it yields CASSETTSGRVTQYF. The genes are TRBV9 and TRBJ2-3; 12 bases agree with TRBD2. The CDR3 extends over 15 amino acids. J lost 8 bases, V lost 5 bases, and 9 bases had no gene match. The V gene's germline CDR1 is SGDLS and CDR2 YYNGEE. Supplemented by reference TRBV9 and TRBJ2-3, the full variable domain reads DSGVTQTPKHLITATGQRVTLRCSPRSGDLSVYWYQQSLDQGLQFLIQYYNGEERAKGNILERFSAQQFPDLHSELNLSSLELGDSALYFCASSETTSGRVTQYFGPGTRLTVL.

The rearrangement joins TRBV27 to TRBJ2-7; D is possibly TRBD1 (5 bases). Germline V gene sequence: CDR1 MNHEY, CDR2 SMNVEV (reference sequence). V lost 0 bases to trimming and J lost 1 base, with 7 bases between them. The CDR3 has 14 amino acids. The CDR3 loop reads CASSLSRQSYEQYF. For the CDR3, the DNA is TGTGCCAGCAGTTTATCGAGACAGTCCTACGAGCAGTACTTC.

The V call is TRBV6-1, the J call TRBJ1-2; D gene ambiguous. The CDR3 loop spans 15 amino acids. Germline V gives CDR1 MNHNS, CDR2 SASEGT. V lost 7 bases and J 0 bases, leaving 15 bases between the germline ends. The CDR3 DNA is TGTGCCAGCACCACAGCGGGAGCTGCTAACTATGGCTACACCTTC. It translates to CASTTAGAANYGYTF.